The rows below give T cell receptor beta chains drawn from one sample of a study of blood T cell repertoires in COVID-19. Method: immunoSEQ multiplex PCR; TCRdb's copy keeps in-frame clones and lacks some. Among 65,000 to 75,000 clones listed, roughly 90% were seen once. The source material was peripheral blood. These receptors were taken from a man aged 50-59 years with acute or convalescent COVID-19. The CDR3 runs from the conserved cysteine through the conserved F or W. The D gene is left open where the match is weak. For some rows the clone size is stated as once, few or many, or as a class when expanded; others skip it.

V gene,clone size,J gene,D gene,CDR3 DNA,CDR3 protein
TRBV14,NA,TRBJ2-1,TRBD2,TGTGCCAGCAGCTTACTAGCGGTCCTTTACAATGAGCAGTTCTTC,CASSLLAVLYNEQFF
TRBV9,NA,TRBJ2-3,TRBD1,TGTGCCAGCAGCCCAGGGGGACACGTTACAGATACGCAGTATTTT,CASSPGGHVTDTQYF
TRBV11-2,NA,TRBJ2-6,TRBD1,TGTGCCAGCAGCAAAACAGGGGACGGGGCCAACGTCCTGACTTTC,CASSKTGDGANVLTF
TRBV6-6,NA,TRBJ1-3,NA,TGTGCCAGCAGTTACTCACTAAGTGTCTCTGGAAACACCATATATTTT,CASSYSLSVSGNTIYF
TRBV7-9,NA,TRBJ1-3,NA,TGTGCCAGCAGCTTATACTCTGGAAACACCATATATTTT,CASSLYSGNTIYF
TRBV28,once,TRBJ1-5,TRBD1,TGTGCCAGCATCACAGGGGTTAGGCAGCCCCAGCATTTT,CASITGVRQPQHF
TRBV7-9,NA,TRBJ1-4,NA,TGTGCCAGCAGCTACCTACAGGGCGCTAATGAAAAACTGTTTTTT,CASSYLQGANEKLFF
TRBV15,NA,TRBJ2-3,TRBD2,TGTGCCACCAGCAGGCAGGGAGGGTCAGATACGCAGTATTTT,CATSRQGGSDTQYF
TRBV6-4,NA,TRBJ2-3,TRBD2,TGTGCCAGCGCCCGAGCGGGAGAGAACACAGATACGCAGTATTTT,CASARAGENTDTQYF
TRBV7-2,NA,TRBJ2-1,NA,TGTGCCAGCAGCTTAGGGACAAGCTCCTACAATGAGCAGTTCTTC,CASSLGTSSYNEQFF
TRBV21-1,NA,TRBJ2-6,NA,TGTGCCAGCAGCAAAGCTGTGACTAGCGTAGATGGGGCCAACGTCCTGACTTTC,CASSKAVTSVDGANVLTF
TRBV9,NA,TRBJ2-2,NA,TGTGCCAGCAGCGCTAGCGGAGGGGGGACCGGGGAGCTGTTTTTT,CASSASGGGTGELFF
TRBV24-1,NA,TRBJ1-2,NA,TGTGCCACCAGTGATTTGAGAGGGTCTGGCTACACCTTC,CATSDLRGSGYTF
TRBV7-6,NA,TRBJ1-3,NA,TGTGCCAGCAGCTTAGAGGGCGTGTTGGGGACATCGACTGGAAACACCATATATTTT,CASSLEGVLGTSTGNTIYF
TRBV28,NA,TRBJ2-2,TRBD1,TGTGCCAGCAGTTTTGAGGGGGCTGGCACCGGGGAGCTGTTTTTT,CASSFEGAGTGELFF
TRBV30,NA,TRBJ1-1,NA,TGTGCCTGGACAGCGAGCATGAACACTGAAGCTTTCTTT,CAWTASMNTEAFF
TRBV28,NA,TRBJ1-5,NA,TGTGCCAGCAGTTTATTGGCAGGGCGACAGCCCCAGCATTTT,CASSLLAGRQPQHF